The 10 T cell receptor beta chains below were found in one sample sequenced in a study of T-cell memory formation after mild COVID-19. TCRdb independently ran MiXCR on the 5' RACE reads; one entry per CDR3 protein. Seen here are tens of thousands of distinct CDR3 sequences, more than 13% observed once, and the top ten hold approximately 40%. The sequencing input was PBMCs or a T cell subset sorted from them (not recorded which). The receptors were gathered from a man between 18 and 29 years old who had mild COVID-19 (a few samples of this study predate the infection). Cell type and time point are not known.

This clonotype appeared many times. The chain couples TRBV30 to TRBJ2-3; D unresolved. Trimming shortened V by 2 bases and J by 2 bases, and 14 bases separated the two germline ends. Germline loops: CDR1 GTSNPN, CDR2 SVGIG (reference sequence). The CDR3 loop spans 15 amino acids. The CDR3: CAWSLRPTLTDTQYF. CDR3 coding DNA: TGTGCCTGGAGTCTTAGGCCGACTCTCACAGATACGCAGTATTTT.

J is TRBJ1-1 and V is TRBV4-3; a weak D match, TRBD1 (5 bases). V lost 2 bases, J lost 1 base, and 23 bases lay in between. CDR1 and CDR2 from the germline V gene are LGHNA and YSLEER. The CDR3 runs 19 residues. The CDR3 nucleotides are TGCGCCAGCAGCCAACACTTCTATCCCTCCTACGACAGGAACACTGAAGCTTTCTTT. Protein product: CASSQHFYPSYDRNTEAFF.

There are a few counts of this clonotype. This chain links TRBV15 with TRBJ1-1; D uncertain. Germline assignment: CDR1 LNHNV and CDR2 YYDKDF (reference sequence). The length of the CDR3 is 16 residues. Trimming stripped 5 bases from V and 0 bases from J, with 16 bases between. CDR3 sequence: CATSDIETDLNTEAFF. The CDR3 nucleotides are TGTGCCACCAGCGATATAGAGACGGATTTGAACACTGAAGCTTTCTTT.

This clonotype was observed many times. CDR3 region: CASSENGGVYNEQFF. Written as DNA, the CDR3 is TGTGCCAGCAGTGAAAACGGGGGGGTCTACAATGAGCAGTTCTTC. The chain carries TRBV6-4 and TRBJ2-1, with 8 bases fitting TRBD2. The CDR3 consists of 15 residues. V trimming: 3 bases; J trimming: 3 bases; junction bases outside the gene matches: 4. The germline V gene encodes CDR1 MRHNA and CDR2 SNTAGT.

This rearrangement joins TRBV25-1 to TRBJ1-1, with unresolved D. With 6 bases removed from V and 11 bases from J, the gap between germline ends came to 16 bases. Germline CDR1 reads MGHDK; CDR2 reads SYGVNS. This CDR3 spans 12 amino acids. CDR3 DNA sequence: TGTGCCAGCAGGCCCGATGGTTGGGAGGCTTTCTTT. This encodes CASRPDGWEAFF.

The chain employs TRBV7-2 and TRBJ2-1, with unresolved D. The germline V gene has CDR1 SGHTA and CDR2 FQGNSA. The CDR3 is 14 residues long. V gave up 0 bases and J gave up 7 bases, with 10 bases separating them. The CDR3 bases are TGTGCCAGCAGCTTAGCAGGCCGGTTAAATGAGCAGTTCTTC. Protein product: CASSLAGRLNEQFF.

The CDR3 DNA reads TGTGCCAGCGCGCTTAGCGGCTCCGACGGGGATACGCAGTATTTT. This codes for CASALSGSDGDTQYF. This rearrangement joins TRBV6-5 to TRBJ2-3, with D perhaps matching TRBD2 (6 bases). Germline assignment: CDR1 MNHEY and CDR2 SVGAGI. The CDR3 spans 15 residues. Trimming removed 8 bases from V and 6 bases from J, with 21 bases in between.

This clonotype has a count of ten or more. CDR3 in DNA: TGCGCCAGCAGCCAACTAGCGGGGGGGAATTACAATGAGCAGTTCTTC. Translated: CASSQLAGGNYNEQFF. The genes are TRBV4-3 and TRBJ2-1, with 12 bases aligning to TRBD2. After removal of 2 bases from V and 4 bases from J, the junction contained 3 bases not matched to a gene. Germline V gene lookup returns CDR1 LGHNA and CDR2 YSLEER. There are 16 residues in the CDR3.

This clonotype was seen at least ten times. CDR3 DNA sequence: TGCAGTGCCTCTTGGGGCGGTTATTCACCCCTCCACTTT. This translates into CSASWGGYSPLHF. V usage is TRBV20-1 and J usage is TRBJ1-6, with a weak D call TRBD1 (5 bases). The CDR3 length is 13 residues. Trimming took 6 bases from V and 8 from J, leaving 14 bases between them. The germline gives CDR1 DFQATT, CDR2 SNEGSKA (reference sequence).

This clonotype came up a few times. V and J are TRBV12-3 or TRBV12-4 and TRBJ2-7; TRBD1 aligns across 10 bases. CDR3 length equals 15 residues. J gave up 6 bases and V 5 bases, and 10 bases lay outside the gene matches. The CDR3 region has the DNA TGTGCCAGCAGTGCAGCCGGGACAGGGGAGGGCGAGCAGTACGTC. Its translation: CASSAAGTGEGEQYV.